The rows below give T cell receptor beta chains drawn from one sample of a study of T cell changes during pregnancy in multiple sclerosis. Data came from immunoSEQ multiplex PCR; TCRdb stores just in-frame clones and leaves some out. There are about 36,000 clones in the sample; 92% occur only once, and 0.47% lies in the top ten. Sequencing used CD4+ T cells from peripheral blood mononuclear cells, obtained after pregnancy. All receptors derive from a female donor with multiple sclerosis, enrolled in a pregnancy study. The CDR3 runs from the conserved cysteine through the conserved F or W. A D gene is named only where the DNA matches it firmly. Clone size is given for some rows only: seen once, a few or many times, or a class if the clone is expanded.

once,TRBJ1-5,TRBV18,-,CASSPLAADNQPQHF,TGTGCCAGCTCACCACTAGCGGCCGACAATCAGCCCCAGCATTTT
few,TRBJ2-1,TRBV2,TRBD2,CASSLGDGRLAGGLYINEQFF,TGTGCCAGCAGCCTTGGTGACGGGCGACTAGCGGGGGGCCTATACATCAATGAGCAGTTCTTC
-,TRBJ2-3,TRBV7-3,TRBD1,CASSRQGGTDTQYF,TGTGCCAGCAGTCGACAGGGCGGCACAGATACGCAGTATTTT
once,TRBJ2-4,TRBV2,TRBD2,CASSEGLADFIQYF,TGTGCCAGCAGTGAGGGACTAGCGGATTTCATTCAGTACTTC
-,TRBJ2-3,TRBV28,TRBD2,CASSTGTSGSTDTQYF,TGTGCCAGCAGTACTGGGACTAGTGGAAGCACAGATACGCAGTATTTT
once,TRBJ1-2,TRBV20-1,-,CSASAGSGYTF,TGCAGTGCTAGTGCAGGGTCTGGCTACACCTTC
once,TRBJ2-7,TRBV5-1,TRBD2,CASSLTGLAGDSYEQYF,TGCGCCAGCAGCTTGACCGGACTAGCGGGGGACTCCTACGAGCAGTACTTC
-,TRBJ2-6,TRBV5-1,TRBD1,CASSSGQGLGVLTF,TGCGCCAGCAGCTCCGGACAGGGGTTAGGGGTCCTGACTTTC
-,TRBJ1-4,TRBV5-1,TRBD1,CASSFRQGSEKLFF,TGCGCCAGCAGTTTTCGACAGGGGTCTGAAAAACTGTTTTTT
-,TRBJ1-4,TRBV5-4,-,CASSETVATNEKLFF,TGTGCCAGCAGCGAAACAGTTGCAACTAATGAAAAACTGTTTTTT
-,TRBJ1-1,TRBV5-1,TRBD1,CASSSRQGGTEAFF,TGCGCCAGCAGCTCAAGACAGGGCGGGACTGAAGCTTTCTTT
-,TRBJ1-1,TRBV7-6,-,CASSPHDRLTEAFF,TGTGCCAGCAGCCCACATGACAGGCTCACTGAAGCTTTCTTT
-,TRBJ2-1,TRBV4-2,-,CASSQDGASAYNEQFF,TGTGCCAGCAGCCAAGATGGGGCTTCGGCCTACAATGAGCAGTTCTTC
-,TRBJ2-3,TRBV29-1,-,CSVEGQGLHF,TGCAGCGTTGAGGGGCAGGGGCTTCATTTT
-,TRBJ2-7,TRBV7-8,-,CASSALGEDITYEQYF,TGTGCCAGCTCCGCTCTCGGGGAGGACATCACCTACGAGCAGTACTTC
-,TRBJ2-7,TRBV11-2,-,CASSGQSSHEQYF,TGTGCCAGCTCCGGACAATCCTCCCACGAGCAGTACTTC
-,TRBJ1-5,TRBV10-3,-,CAISESVRDQPQHF,TGTGCCATCAGTGAGTCGGTCAGGGATCAGCCCCAGCATTTT
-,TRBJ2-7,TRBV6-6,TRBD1,CASRPGTGSYEQYF,TGTGCCAGCAGGCCCGGGACAGGGTCCTACGAGCAGTACTTC
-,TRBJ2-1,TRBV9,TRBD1,CASSVTSGTGLSSYNEQFF,TGTGCCAGCAGCGTTACATCCGGGACAGGGCTCAGCTCCTACAATGAGCAGTTCTTC
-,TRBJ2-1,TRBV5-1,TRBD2,CASSWGGGPNNEQFF,TGCGCCAGCAGCTGGGGGGGAGGACCCAACAATGAGCAGTTCTTC
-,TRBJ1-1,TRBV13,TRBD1,CASSPGTGRNTEAFF,TGTGCCAGCAGCCCAGGGACAGGGAGGAACACTGAAGCTTTCTTT
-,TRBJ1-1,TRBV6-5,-,CASSYGGRERAFF,TGTGCCAGCAGTTATGGAGGGAGAGAGAGGGCTTTCTTT
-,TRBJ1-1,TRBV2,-,CASSERGEGETEAFF,TGTGCCAGCAGTGAACGGGGTGAGGGGGAGACTGAAGCTTTCTTT
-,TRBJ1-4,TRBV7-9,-,CASSIRGSNGAKLFF,TGTGCCAGCAGCATCAGGGGTTCAAACGGGGCAAAACTGTTTTTT
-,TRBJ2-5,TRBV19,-,CASSVHRGETQYF,TGTGCCAGTAGTGTACACCGCGGGGAGACCCAGTACTTC
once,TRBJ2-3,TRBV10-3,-,CAISDPRQPVIVDTQYF,TGTGCCATCAGTGATCCAAGACAGCCCGTTATTGTGGATACGCAGTATTTT
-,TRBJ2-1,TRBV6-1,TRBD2,CASSGGTGGAGVNEQFF,TGTGCCAGCAGTGGGGGAACGGGGGGTGCGGGAGTTAATGAGCAGTTCTTC
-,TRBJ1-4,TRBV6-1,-,CASSLAEKLFF,TGTGCCAGCAGCCTGGCTGAAAAACTGTTTTTT
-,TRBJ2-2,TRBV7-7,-,CASSPRGHSNTGELFF,TGTGCCAGCAGCCCCAGAGGCCACTCGAACACCGGGGAGCTGTTTTTT
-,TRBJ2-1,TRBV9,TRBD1,CASSVWTGGDEQFF,TGTGCCAGCAGCGTTTGGACAGGGGGCGATGAGCAGTTCTTC
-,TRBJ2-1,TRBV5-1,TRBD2,CASGGLAGALSYNEQFF,TGCGCCAGCGGCGGGCTAGCGGGGGCTTTATCCTACAATGAGCAGTTCTTC
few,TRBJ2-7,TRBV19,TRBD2,CASTPGLGLGEQYF,TGTGCCAGCACTCCGGGACTAGGCCTGGGGGAGCAGTACTTC
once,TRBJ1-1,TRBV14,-,CASSQALNTEAFF,TGTGCCAGCAGTCAGGCCCTGAACACTGAAGCTTTCTTT
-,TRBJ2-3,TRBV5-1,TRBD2,CASSTGTRRSDTQYF,TGCGCCAGCAGCACCGGGACTAGGAGGTCAGATACGCAGTATTTT
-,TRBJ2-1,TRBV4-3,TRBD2,CASSQDSLAGGPYNEQFF,TGCGCCAGCAGCCAAGATAGTTTAGCGGGGGGGCCTTACAATGAGCAGTTCTTC
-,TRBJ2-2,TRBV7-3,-,CASSSIGGRRTPGVGELFF,TGTGCCAGCAGCTCAATCGGGGGACGGCGGACGCCGGGGGTCGGGGAGCTGTTTTTT
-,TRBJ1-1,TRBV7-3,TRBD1,CASSIDRVTEAFF,TGTGCCAGCAGCATCGACAGGGTCACTGAAGCTTTCTTT
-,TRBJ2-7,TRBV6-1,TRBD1,CASSDGTGSYEQYF,TGTGCCAGCAGTGATGGGACAGGGAGCTACGAGCAGTACTTC
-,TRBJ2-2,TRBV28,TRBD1,CASSLSDRVHGELFF,TGTGCCAGCAGTTTATCGGACAGGGTACACGGGGAGCTGTTTTTT
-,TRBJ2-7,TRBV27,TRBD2,CASSPRLAGASYEQYF,TGTGCCAGCAGCCCACGGCTAGCGGGAGCGTCCTACGAGCAGTACTTC
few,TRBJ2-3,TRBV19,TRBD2,CASSWGAGGLGTQYF,TGTGCCAGTAGCTGGGGTGCGGGGGGCCTAGGTACGCAGTATTTT
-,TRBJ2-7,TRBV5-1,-,CASSLDVGGRYEQYF,TGCGCCAGCAGCTTGGATGTCGGGGGGCGGTACGAGCAGTACTTC
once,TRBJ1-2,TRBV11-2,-,CASSAGNLVSNYGYTF,TGTGCCAGCAGCGCGGGGAATTTGGTCTCTAACTATGGCTACACCTTC
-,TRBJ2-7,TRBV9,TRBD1,CASSWTGTSYEQYF,TGTGCCAGCAGCTGGACAGGTACCTCCTACGAGCAGTACTTC
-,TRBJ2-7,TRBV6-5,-,CASSYSAGTYEQYF,TGTGCCAGCAGTTACTCCGCAGGAACCTACGAGCAGTACTTC
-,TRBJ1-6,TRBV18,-,CASSPDRNSPLHF,TGTGCCAGCTCACCTGACAGGAATTCACCCCTCCACTTT
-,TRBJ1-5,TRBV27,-,CASRVTGTTQSIRFCQLKHF,TGTGCCAGCAGAGTCACCGGGACAACACAATCTATACGTTTTTGCCAGCTAAAGCATTTT
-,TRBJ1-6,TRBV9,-,CASSVAGKGSPLHF,TGTGCCAGCAGCGTTGCGGGTAAAGGATCACCCCTCCACTTT
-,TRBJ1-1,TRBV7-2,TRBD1,CASSLTGPTEAFF,TGTGCCAGCAGCCTGACAGGGCCTACTGAAGCTTTCTTT
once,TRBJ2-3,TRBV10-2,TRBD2,CASSATSGRRYTQYF,TGCGCCAGCAGTGCTACTAGCGGGAGGCGATATACGCAGTATTTT
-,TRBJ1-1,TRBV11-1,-,CASSYDRNTEAFF,TGTGCCAGCAGCTATGACAGGAACACTGAAGCTTTCTTT
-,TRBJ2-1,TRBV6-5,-,CASSYSDEQFF,TGTGCCAGCAGTTACAGCGATGAGCAGTTCTTC
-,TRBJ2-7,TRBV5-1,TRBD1,CASSFDRAGYEQYF,TGCGCCAGCAGCTTCGACAGGGCTGGTTACGAGCAGTACTTC
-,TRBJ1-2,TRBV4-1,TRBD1,CASSQTGGTIYGYTF,TGCGCCAGCAGCCAGACAGGGGGGACGATCTATGGCTACACCTTC
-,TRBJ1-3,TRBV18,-,CASSPGAVGNTIYF,TGTGCCAGCTCACCAGGGGCTGTTGGAAACACCATATATTTT